A single sample gave rise to the 20 T cell receptor beta chains below, sequenced in a study of blood T cell repertoires in COVID-19 (dated by TCRdb to about 2020). Receptor libraries were prepared by the immunoSEQ multiplex PCR assay. TCRdb re-hosts the immuneACCESS table, in-frame sequences only. Its copies lack some clones; in the studies checked, an unresolved V gene accounts for under half of them, and the cause for the rest is not known. The sample table holds nearly 80,000 clones, of which about four fifths were seen once. The ten largest clonotypes hold 3% to 4% of the sample. Source material: peripheral blood. Receptor source: a man between 50 and 59 years old with acute or convalescent COVID-19.

V is TRBV18 and J is TRBJ2-7; D might be TRBD1 (5 bases). The CDR3 is made up of 15 amino acids. Trimming shortened V by 0 bases and J by 3 bases, and 12 bases separated the two germline ends. Germline CDR1 KGHSH, CDR2 LQKENI. CDR3 coding DNA: TGTGCCAGCTCACCACCTGGGGCCACAGACTACGAGCAGTACTTC. This gives the protein CASSPPGATDYEQYF.

This chain joins TRBV11-3 and TRBJ2-7; the D is unclear. The V gene's germline CDR1 is SGHNT and CDR2 YENEEA. Trimming took off 4 bases at V and 4 bases at J, with 11 bases between the two ends. CDR3 length: 13 amino acids. Here the CDR3 reads CASSSNPSYEQYF. CDR3 in DNA: TGTGCCAGCAGCTCTAACCCCTCGTACGAGCAGTACTTC. The complete variable domain, with remaining parts taken from reference TRBV11-3 and TRBJ2-7, reads EAGVVQSPRYKIIEKKQPVAFWCNPISGHNTLYWYLQNLGQGPELLIRYENEEAVDDSQLPKDRFSAERLKGVDSTLKIQPAELGDSAVYLCASSSNPSYEQYFGPGTRLTVT.

The V gene is TRBV5-1, the J gene TRBJ2-5; a weak D match, TRBD1 (5 bases). Germline lookup yields CDR1 SGHRS and CDR2 YFSETQ. The CDR3 extends over 14 amino acids. The V end lost 4 bases, the J end lost 5 bases, and 15 bases lay between the germline ends. CDR3 DNA: TGCGCCAGCAGCCTACAGGTAGTTAGGGAGACCCAGTACTTC. This translates into CASSLQVVRETQYF.

The rearrangement joins TRBV13 to TRBJ1-1; D remains unclear. V lost 8 bases and J lost 9, with 13 bases in between. The CDR3 consists of 11 residues. Germline CDR1 PRHDT, CDR2 FYEKMQ (reference sequence). The CDR3 loop is CASRELLKAFF. The CDR3 DNA follows: TGTGCCAGCCGGGAGTTACTGAAAGCTTTCTTT.

The chain combines TRBV27 with TRBJ1-5, with a weak D call TRBD1 (5 bases). With 2 bases removed from V and 7 bases from J, the gap between germline ends came to 9 bases. The V gene's germline CDR1 is MNHEY and CDR2 SMNVEV (reference sequence). The length of the CDR3 is 13 residues. The CDR3 here is CASSLAGGQPQHF. For the CDR3, the DNA is TGTGCCAGCAGTTTAGCTGGGGGGCAGCCCCAGCATTTT.

Concerning this clone itself: A read error may account for a junction end that differs from germline. This chain uses TRBV6-2 or TRBV6-3 with TRBJ2-1; 9 nucleotides match TRBD2. The CDR3 runs to 13 residues. Germline assignment: CDR1 MNHEY and CDR2 SVGEGT. Written as DNA, the CDR3 is TGTGCCAGCAGTTACGGGGTGCGGGAGGGCCTTATCTTC. Translated, it gives CASSYGVREGLIF.

This rearrangement joins TRBV27 to TRBJ2-1; D is possibly TRBD1 (6 bases). V was cut by 2 bases and J by 5 bases, with 19 bases left in between. Germline loops: CDR1 MNHEY, CDR2 SMNVEV (reference sequence). The CDR3 spans 17 residues. DNA of the CDR3: TGTGCCAGCAGTTTAATCTTCAAAGGACAGCATAACAATGAGCAGTTCTTC. It is translated as CASSLIFKGQHNNEQFF.

The rearrangement joins TRBV5-8 to TRBJ1-4; D not certain. Germline values: CDR1 SGHTS, CDR2 YDEGEE. The CDR3 loop spans 17 amino acids. Between the trimmed V and J ends, which lost 0 bases and 0 bases, there was a span of 12 bases. The CDR3 coding sequence is TGTGCCAGCAGCTTGGTGTTCGGTAGAACAACTAATGAAAAACTGTTTTTT. Amino acids: CASSLVFGRTTNEKLFF.

The V call is TRBV11-2, the J call TRBJ2-3, with 9 nucleotides matching TRBD2. Per the germline V gene, CDR1 is SGHAT and CDR2 is FQNNGV. V lost 6 bases, J lost 4 bases, and 5 bases stayed unmatched. This CDR3 is built from 14 residues. CDR3 sequence reads: CASSSAGGPDTQYF. In DNA, the CDR3 is TGTGCCAGCAGTTCGGCGGGGGGGCCAGATACGCAGTATTTT.

The V and J genes are TRBV4-1 and TRBJ2-1; a possible D gene is TRBD1 (6 bases). Germline-derived CDR1 and CDR2 are MGHRA and YSYEKL. This CDR3 is built from 17 residues. Trimming left V 3 bases short and J 4 bases short, with 19 bases between. CDR3 amino acids: CASSHSPRTELYNEQFF. Written as DNA, the CDR3 is TGCGCCAGCAGCCATTCGCCCCGGACAGAGCTATACAATGAGCAGTTCTTC.

Here the CDR3 DNA reads TGTGCCAGCAGTTATTTCATCAGATATGGCTACACCTTC. As protein: CASSYFIRYGYTF. The rearrangement joins TRBV6-2 or TRBV6-3 to TRBJ1-2; D is uncertain. The CDR3 totals 13 residues. The V end lost 3 bases, the J end lost 5 bases, and 10 bases lay between the germline ends. Germline-derived CDR1 and CDR2 are MNHEY and SVGEGT.

The chain links TRBV5-4 to TRBJ2-1, with D possibly TRBD1 on 5 matching bases. Per the germline V gene, CDR1 is SGHNT and CDR2 is YYREEE (reference sequence). Trimming pared 1 base from V and 7 bases from J, leaving 12 bases between. This CDR3 has 14 residues. Written as DNA, the CDR3 is TGTGCCAGCAGCTTGACGCAGGGTAGGAATGAGCAGTTCTTC. This gives the protein CASSLTQGRNEQFF.

CDR3 sequence reads: CASRPAGGYGYTF. The CDR3 DNA is TGTGCCAGCAGACCCGCAGGGGGCTATGGCTACACCTTC. The V call is TRBV7-9, the J call TRBJ1-2; TRBD1 matches at 7 bases. The CDR3 consists of 13 residues. Germline V gene data show CDR1 as SEHNR and CDR2 as FQNEAQ (reference sequence). After removal of 6 bases from V and 4 bases from J, the junction contained 5 bases not matched to a gene.

This clone was recorded once. This sequence joins TRBV6-5 and TRBJ1-2; weak D call: TRBD1 (5 bases). V lost 8 bases, J lost 6 bases, and 16 bases lay in between. The CDR3 runs 13 residues. Germline V lookup: CDR1 MNHEY, CDR2 SVGAGI. The CDR3 sequence is CASDSQPTDGYTF. The CDR3 DNA is TGTGCCAGCGACAGCCAGCCTACCGATGGCTACACCTTC.

This clone appeared a few times. The J gene is TRBJ1-4, the V gene TRBV7-9; D remains unclear. The CDR3 totals 12 residues. CDR1 and CDR2 from the germline V gene are SEHNR and FQNEAQ (reference sequence). V was pared by 1 base and J by 9 bases, with 6 bases between. As DNA, the CDR3 is TGTGCCAGCAGCTTAGGAGGCCAAAAACTGTTTTTT. It yields the protein CASSLGGQKLFF.

The chain has TRBV27 and TRBJ2-7; 10 bases are shared with TRBD2. The CDR3 has 14 residues. The V segment lost 5 bases and the J segment 3 bases; nucleotides outside the gene matches: 4. Germline lookup yields CDR1 MNHEY and CDR2 SMNVEV (reference sequence). The CDR3 protein is CASSPSSGSYEQYF. The CDR3 coding sequence is TGTGCCAGCAGTCCCTCTAGCGGGAGCTACGAGCAGTACTTC.

The V call is TRBV24-1, the J call TRBJ1-2; tentative D call: TRBD1 (6 bases). This CDR3 comprises 13 residues. V lost 11 bases and J 7 bases, leaving 19 bases between the germline ends. Per the germline V gene, CDR1 is KGHDR and CDR2 is SFDVKD. The CDR3 is CAIEQGGHGGYTF. The CDR3 nucleotides read TGTGCCATCGAACAAGGGGGACATGGTGGCTACACCTTC.

The gene calls are TRBV28 and TRBJ2-7; D is ambiguous. The CDR3 extends over 12 amino acids. Germline V gene lookup returns CDR1 MDHEN and CDR2 SYDVKM. Trimming left V 10 bases short and J 6 bases short, with 16 bases between. CDR3 nucleotides: TGTGCCACCCAGAACCCCTCGGGCGAGCAGTACTTC. Amino acid sequence: CATQNPSGEQYF.

J is TRBJ2-1 and V is TRBV29-1, with 14 bases aligning to TRBD2. Germline CDR1 SQVTM, CDR2 ANQGSEA. CDR3 length equals 13 residues. The ends lost 7 bases at V and 8 bases at J; junction bases unmatched: 4. CDR3 loop: CSGVGLAGDEQFF. DNA for the CDR3: TGCAGCGGGGTGGGACTAGCGGGAGATGAGCAGTTCTTC.

This chain joins TRBV30 and TRBJ2-1; D perhaps matches TRBD2 (6 bases). CDR3 size: 11 residues. The germline V gene encodes CDR1 GTSNPN and CDR2 SVGIG (reference sequence). Trimming shortened V by 5 bases and J by 9 bases, and 11 bases separated the two germline ends. CDR3 bases: TGTGCCTGGGCAGGGACTGGTGAGCAGTTCTTC. Amino acids: CAWAGTGEQFF. The complete variable domain, with remaining parts taken from reference TRBV30 and TRBJ2-1, reads SQTIHQWPATLVQPVGSPLSLECTVEGTSNPNLYWYRQAAGRGLQLLFYSVGIGQISSEVPQNLSASRPQDRQFILSSKKLLLSDSGFYLCAWAGTGEQFFGPGTRLTVL.